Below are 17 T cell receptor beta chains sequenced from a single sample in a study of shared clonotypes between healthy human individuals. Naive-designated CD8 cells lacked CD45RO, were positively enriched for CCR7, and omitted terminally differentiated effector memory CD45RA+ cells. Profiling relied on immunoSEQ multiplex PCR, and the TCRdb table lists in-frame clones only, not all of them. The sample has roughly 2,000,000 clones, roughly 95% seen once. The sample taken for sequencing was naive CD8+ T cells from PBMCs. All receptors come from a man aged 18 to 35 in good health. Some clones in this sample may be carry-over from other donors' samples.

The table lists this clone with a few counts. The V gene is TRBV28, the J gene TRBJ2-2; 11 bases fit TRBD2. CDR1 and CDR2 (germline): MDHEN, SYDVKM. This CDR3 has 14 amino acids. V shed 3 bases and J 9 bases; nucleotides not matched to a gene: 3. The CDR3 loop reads CASSLTSGTWELFF. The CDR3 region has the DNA TGTGCCAGCAGTTTGACTAGCGGGACTTGGGAGCTGTTTTTT.

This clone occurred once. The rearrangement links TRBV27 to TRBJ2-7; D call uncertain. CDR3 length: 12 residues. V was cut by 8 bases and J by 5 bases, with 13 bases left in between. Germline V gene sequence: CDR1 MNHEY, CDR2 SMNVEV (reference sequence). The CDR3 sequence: CASGWAVHEQYF. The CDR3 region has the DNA TGTGCCAGCGGTTGGGCAGTCCACGAGCAGTACTTC.

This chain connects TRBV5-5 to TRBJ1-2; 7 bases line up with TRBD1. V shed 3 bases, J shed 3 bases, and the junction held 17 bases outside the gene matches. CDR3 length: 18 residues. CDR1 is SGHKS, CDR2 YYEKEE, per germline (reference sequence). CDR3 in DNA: TGTGCCAGCAGCTCCCTCCGTCTTACCGGGACAGCCGACTATGGCTACACCTTC. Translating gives CASSSLRLTGTADYGYTF.

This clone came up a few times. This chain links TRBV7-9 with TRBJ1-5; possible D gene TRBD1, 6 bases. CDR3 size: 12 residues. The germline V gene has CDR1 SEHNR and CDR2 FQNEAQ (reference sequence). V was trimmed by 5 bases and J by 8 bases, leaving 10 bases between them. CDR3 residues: CASSQEGEPQHF. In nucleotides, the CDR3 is TGTGCCAGCAGCCAGGAGGGGGAGCCCCAGCATTTT.

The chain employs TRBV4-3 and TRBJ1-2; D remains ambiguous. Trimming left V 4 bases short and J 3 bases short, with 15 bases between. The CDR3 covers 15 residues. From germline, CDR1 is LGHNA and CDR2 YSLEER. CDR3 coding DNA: TGCGCCAGCAGCCCCTCGAGGTGGGGAGACTATGGCTACACCTTC. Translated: CASSPSRWGDYGYTF.

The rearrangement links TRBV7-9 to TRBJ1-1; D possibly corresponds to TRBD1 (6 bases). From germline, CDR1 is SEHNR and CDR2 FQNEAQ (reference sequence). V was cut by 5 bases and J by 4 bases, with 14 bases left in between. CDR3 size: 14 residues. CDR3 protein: CASSTGGLGTEAFF. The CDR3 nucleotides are TGTGCCAGCAGCACGGGGGGGCTGGGCACTGAAGCTTTCTTT. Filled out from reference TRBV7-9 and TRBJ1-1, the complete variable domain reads DTGVSQNPRHKITKRGQNVTFRCDPISEHNRLYWYRQTLGQGPEFLTYFQNEAQLEKSRLLSDRFSAERPKGSFSTLEIQRTEQGDSAMYLCASSTGGLGTEAFFGQGTRLTVV.

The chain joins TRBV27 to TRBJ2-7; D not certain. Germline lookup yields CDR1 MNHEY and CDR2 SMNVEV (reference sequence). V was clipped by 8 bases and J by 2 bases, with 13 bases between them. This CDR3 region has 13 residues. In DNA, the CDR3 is TGTGCCAGCGGGCCCGGACGGCCCTACGAGCAGTACTTC. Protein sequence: CASGPGRPYEQYF.

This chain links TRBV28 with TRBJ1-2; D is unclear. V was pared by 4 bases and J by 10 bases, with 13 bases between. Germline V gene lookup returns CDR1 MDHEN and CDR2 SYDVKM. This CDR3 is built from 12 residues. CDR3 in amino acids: CASSSPALDYTF. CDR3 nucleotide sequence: TGTGCCAGCAGTTCTCCCGCATTGGACTACACCTTC.

The CDR3 DNA follows: TGCGCCAGCAGCTGGTCCCACCTGACAGCTACCCCTTTCCAAGAGACCCAGTACTTC. This translates into CASSWSHLTATPFQETQYF. The chain carries TRBV5-1 and TRBJ2-5; perhaps TRBD1 as D (5 bases). The length of the CDR3 is 19 residues. Trimming cost V 3 bases and J 1 base, with 25 bases left between them. Germline V CDR1 and CDR2: SGHRS, YFSETQ.

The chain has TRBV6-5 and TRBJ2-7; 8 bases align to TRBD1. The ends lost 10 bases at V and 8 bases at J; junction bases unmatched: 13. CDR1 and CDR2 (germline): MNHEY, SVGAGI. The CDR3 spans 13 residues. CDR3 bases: TGTGCCACACACCCAGGGACAGGTATTAAGCAGTACTTC. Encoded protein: CATHPGTGIKQYF.

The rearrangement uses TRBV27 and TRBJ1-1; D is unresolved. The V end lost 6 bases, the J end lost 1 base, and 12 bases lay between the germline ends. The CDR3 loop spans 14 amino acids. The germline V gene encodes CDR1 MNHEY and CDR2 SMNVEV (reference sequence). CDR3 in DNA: TGTGCCAGCAGGATAGGACGGCAGAACACTGAAGCTTTCTTT. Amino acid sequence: CASRIGRQNTEAFF.

For the CDR3, the DNA is TGTGCCAGCAGTTTACGGGCGGGAGGCTCAACGGGTGATACGCAGTATTTT. It specifies CASSLRAGGSTGDTQYF. The chain combines TRBV27 with TRBJ2-3; 8 positions match TRBD2. Germline V gene lookup returns CDR1 MNHEY and CDR2 SMNVEV (reference sequence). Losses at the gene ends were 2 bases for V and 6 bases for J; bases not matched to a gene: 13. This CDR3 contains 17 residues.

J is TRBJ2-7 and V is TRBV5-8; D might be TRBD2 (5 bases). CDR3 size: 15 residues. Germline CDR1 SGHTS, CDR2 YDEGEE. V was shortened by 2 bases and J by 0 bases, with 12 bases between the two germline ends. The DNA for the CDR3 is TGTGCCAGCAGCTTAAGAGGGTTCTTCTCCTACGAGCAGTACTTC. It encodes CASSLRGFFSYEQYF.

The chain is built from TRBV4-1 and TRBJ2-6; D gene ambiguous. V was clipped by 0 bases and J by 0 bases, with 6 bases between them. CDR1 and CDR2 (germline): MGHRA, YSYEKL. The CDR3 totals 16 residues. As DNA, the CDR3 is TGCGCCAGCAGCCAAGATGAGCTCTCTGGGGCCAACGTCCTGACTTTC. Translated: CASSQDELSGANVLTF.

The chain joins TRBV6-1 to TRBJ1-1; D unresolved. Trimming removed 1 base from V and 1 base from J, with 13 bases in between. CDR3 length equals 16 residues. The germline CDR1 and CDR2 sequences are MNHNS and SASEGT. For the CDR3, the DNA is TGTGCCAGCAGTGAAGATGATGGAATATCGAACACTGAAGCTTTCTTT. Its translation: CASSEDDGISNTEAFF.

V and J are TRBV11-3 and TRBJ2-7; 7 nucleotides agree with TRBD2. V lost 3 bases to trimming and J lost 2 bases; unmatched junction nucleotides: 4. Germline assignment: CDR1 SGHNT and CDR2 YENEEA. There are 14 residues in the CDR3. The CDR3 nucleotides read TGTGCCAGCAGCTTGGGAGGGCACCCCTACGAGCAGTACTTC. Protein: CASSLGGHPYEQYF.

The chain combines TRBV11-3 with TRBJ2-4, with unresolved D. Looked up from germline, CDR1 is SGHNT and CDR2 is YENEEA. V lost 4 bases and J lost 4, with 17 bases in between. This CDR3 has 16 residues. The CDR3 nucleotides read TGTGCCAGCAGCTCGAAGACTGGAATTGGTAAAAACATTCAGTACTTC. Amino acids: CASSSKTGIGKNIQYF.